These 14 T cell receptor beta chains originate from one sample sequenced in a study of shared clonotypes between healthy human individuals. Measured with immunoSEQ multiplex PCR; TCRdb has only the in-frame clones, and not every one. The table shows about 680,000 clones, with roughly 70% occurring only once. The sample consisted of memory CD4+ T cells sorted from blood. Subset denoted: CD45RA-negative fraction. Every receptor here comes from a woman aged 25 to 45 in good health.

This chain links TRBV15 with TRBJ2-1; D remains ambiguous. V lost 1 base, J lost 0 bases, and 10 bases lay in between. The CDR3 is made up of 16 amino acids. CDR1 and CDR2 from the germline V gene are LNHNV and YYDKDF (reference sequence). The CDR3 DNA is TGTGCCACCAGCAGAGCATTCTCCAGCTCCTACAATGAGCAGTTCTTC. Translation: CATSRAFSSSYNEQFF.

V usage is TRBV5-4 and J usage is TRBJ1-3; 7 bases match TRBD1. With 3 bases clipped from V and 4 bases from J, the junction kept 10 bases outside the gene matches. The CDR3 consists of 16 residues. In germline, CDR1 is SGHNT, CDR2 YYREEE (reference sequence). The CDR3 spells CASSYAGGSAGNTIYF. The CDR3 nucleotides read TGTGCCAGCAGCTACGCAGGGGGGTCTGCCGGAAACACCATATATTTT. The whole variable domain, filled in from reference TRBV5-4 and TRBJ1-3, reads ETGVTQSPTHLIKTRGQQVTLRCSSQSGHNTVSWYQQALGQGPQFIFQYYREEENGRGNFPPRFSGLQFPNYSSELNVNALELDDSALYLCASSYAGGSAGNTIYFGEGSWLTVV.

Many counts were recorded for this clone. V is TRBV7-9 and J is TRBJ2-7; TRBD1 agrees at 8 bases. The length of the CDR3 is 12 residues. Unmatched junction bases numbered 2, after V lost 0 bases and J lost 10 bases. Germline assignment: CDR1 SEHNR and CDR2 FQNEAQ (reference sequence). The CDR3 sequence is CASSLATGDQYF. CDR3 bases: TGTGCCAGCAGCTTAGCGACAGGGGATCAGTACTTC.

The CDR3 coding sequence is TGTGCCAGCAGCAATAGACAGGGGGCTTCCTACGAGCAGTACTTC. This translates into CASSNRQGASYEQYF. The chain combines TRBV7-2 with TRBJ2-7; TRBD1 aligns across 10 bases. The CDR3 is 15 amino acids. J was trimmed by 1 base and V by 5 bases; bases with no gene match: 5. Per the germline V gene, CDR1 is SGHTA and CDR2 is FQGNSA.

V is TRBV6-1 and J is TRBJ1-1, with D possibly being TRBD1 (6 bases). Germline V lookup: CDR1 MNHNS, CDR2 SASEGT. The CDR3 totals 14 residues. The ends were cut back, 2 bases at V and 5 bases at J, with 12 bases in the middle. This CDR3 is CASSESQGITEAFF. CDR3 sequence (DNA): TGTGCCAGCAGTGAAAGTCAGGGGATAACTGAAGCTTTCTTT.

This chain joins TRBV18 and TRBJ2-7; D tentatively fits TRBD1 or TRBD2 (6 bases each). There are 14 residues in the CDR3. V lost 4 bases and J lost 6, with 16 bases in between. CDR1 is KGHSH and CDR2 is LQKENI in the germline V gene. The CDR3 DNA is TGTGCCAGCTCACGGTCGCAGGAGGGGGGCGAGCAGTACTTC. Translated: CASSRSQEGGEQYF.

This chain uses TRBV9 with TRBJ2-5; perhaps TRBD1 as D (6 bases). Trimming removed 2 bases from V and 6 bases from J, with 11 bases in between. The CDR3 loop spans 13 amino acids. Germline-derived CDR1 and CDR2 are SGDLS and YYNGEE. The CDR3: CASSVMGTQTQYF. CDR3 nucleotide sequence: TGTGCCAGCAGCGTGATGGGGACACAGACCCAGTACTTC.

The chain carries TRBV6-6 and TRBJ1-1; D is perhaps TRBD1 (6 bases). Trimming took 6 bases from V and 2 from J, leaving 10 bases between them. Per germline, CDR1 MNHNY and CDR2 SVGAGI (reference sequence). The CDR3 spans 13 residues. The CDR3 nucleotides are TGTGCCAGCAGGCGGACAGACAACACTGAAGCTTTCTTT. Translating gives CASRRTDNTEAFF.

V gene TRBV10-3 combines with J gene TRBJ1-2, with unresolved D. Germline V gene lookup returns CDR1 ENHRY and CDR2 SYGVKD. The CDR3 covers 12 residues. Trimming shortened V by 1 base and J by 11 bases, and 11 bases separated the two germline ends. The CDR3: CAISEFGQEYTF. The CDR3 DNA reads TGTGCCATCAGTGAGTTCGGGCAGGAATACACCTTC.

This clone was seen a single time. The chain is built from TRBV6-1 and TRBJ1-4; TRBD1 matches at 12 bases. Per germline, CDR1 MNHNS and CDR2 SASEGT. This CDR3 spans 15 amino acids. J was trimmed by 5 bases and V by 3 bases; bases with no gene match: 1. The DNA of the CDR3 is TGTGCCAGCAGTGACGGGACAGGGGGCAATGAAAAACTGTTTTTT. Protein: CASSDGTGGNEKLFF.

The rearrangement links TRBV27 to TRBJ2-1; TRBD2 matches 12 bases. CDR1 MNHEY and CDR2 SMNVEV come from the germline V gene (reference sequence). Trimming at V came to 7 bases and at J to 9 bases, leaving 10 bases not matched to a gene. The CDR3 totals 15 residues. This chain's CDR3 is CASTPSGRARGEQFF. As DNA, the CDR3 is TGTGCCAGCACGCCTAGCGGGAGGGCCAGGGGTGAGCAGTTCTTC.

There are a few counts of this clone. V is TRBV7-9 and J is TRBJ1-2; D uncertain. Trimming took 0 bases from V and 2 from J, leaving 10 bases between them. The CDR3 is made up of 15 amino acids. Looked up from germline, CDR1 is SEHNR and CDR2 is FQNEAQ (reference sequence). The CDR3 nucleotides read TGTGCCAGCAGCTTAGCGGGGAGCGCGAACTATGGCTACACCTTC. Amino acid sequence: CASSLAGSANYGYTF.

The chain is built from TRBV6-5 and TRBJ1-4; the match to TRBD1 covers 11 bases. V shed 4 bases, J shed 5 bases, and the junction held 3 bases outside the gene matches. The CDR3 consists of 15 residues. CDR1 and CDR2 from the germline V gene are MNHEY and SVGAGI. The CDR3 spells CASSWDRGVNEKLFF. In DNA form, the CDR3 reads TGTGCCAGCAGTTGGGACAGGGGGGTCAATGAAAAACTGTTTTTT.

The chain is built from TRBV19 and TRBJ2-1; D is possibly TRBD2 (6 bases). The CDR3 has 14 residues. Germline lookup yields CDR1 LNHDA and CDR2 SQIVND (reference sequence). The V end was cut by 9 bases, the J end by 6 bases, with 18 bases between. CDR3 sequence: CASKKTSFTNEQFF. CDR3 bases: TGTGCCAGCAAGAAAACTAGCTTCACCAATGAGCAGTTCTTC. Together with reference TRBV19 and TRBJ2-1, the CDR3 gives the full variable domain: DGGITQSPKYLFRKEGQNVTLSCEQNLNHDAMYWYRQDPGQGLRLIYYSQIVNDFQKGDIAEGYSVSREKKESFPLTVTSAQKNPTAFYLCASKKTSFTNEQFFGPGTRLTVL.